This is a list of T cell receptor beta chains from one sample in a study of CD8+CD57+ T cells in acquired aplastic anemia. TCRdb reprocessed the reads with MiXCR, giving one entry per CDR3 protein. This sample has hundreds of thousands of distinct CDR3 sequences, with roughly 53% found just once. What was sequenced was sorted CD4+, CD8+, or CD8+CD57+ T cells (not recorded which) from PBMCs. These receptors all come from a human donor with aplastic anemia. Each CDR3 is given with its conserved first and last residue. The D gene is left open where the match is weak. The size of a clone is reported for some rows only, either as once, few or many, or as a class for expanded clones.

v_gene: TRBV6-1
abundance: many
d_gene: TRBD2
j_gene: TRBJ2-7
CDR3nt: TGTGCCAGCAGTGAAGGGACTAGCGGGGGCTACGAGCAGTACTTC
CDR3aa: CASSEGTSGGYEQYF

v_gene: TRBV10-2
abundance: once
d_gene: .
j_gene: TRBJ2-7
CDR3nt: TGTGCCAGTCAAGGTGGAAGAGGACCAACCTACGAGCAGTACTTC
CDR3aa: CASQGGRGPTYEQYF

v_gene: TRBV20-1
abundance: many
d_gene: TRBD2
j_gene: TRBJ2-3
CDR3nt: TGCAGTGCTAGAGATATGACGGGGGGGCCACATACGCAGTATTTT
CDR3aa: CSARDMTGGPHTQYF

v_gene: TRBV11-1
abundance: many
d_gene: TRBD2
j_gene: TRBJ2-1
CDR3nt: TGTGCCAGCAGCTTAGGGCGTACTAGCGGGTACAATGAGCAGTTCTTC
CDR3aa: CASSLGRTSGYNEQFF

v_gene: TRBV5-1
abundance: .
d_gene: TRBD1
j_gene: TRBJ1-1
CDR3nt: TGCGCCAGCAGCCAGTACGGGACAGGGTCCACTGAAGCTTTCTTT
CDR3aa: CASSQYGTGSTEAFF

v_gene: TRBV10-3
abundance: .
d_gene: .
j_gene: TRBJ2-2
CDR3nt: TGTGCCATCAGCCCGGTTACCGACTATGGCTACACCGGGGAGCTGTTTTTT
CDR3aa: CAISPVTDYGYTGELFF

v_gene: TRBV12-5
abundance: many
d_gene: .
j_gene: TRBJ1-4
CDR3nt: TGTGCTAGTGGTGCGGGCCTTAATGAAAAACTGTTTTTT
CDR3aa: CASGAGLNEKLFF

v_gene: TRBV24-1
abundance: .
d_gene: .
j_gene: TRBJ2-6
CDR3nt: TGTGCCACCAGTGATAATGTCGGTTCCGGGGCCAACGTCCTGACTTTC
CDR3aa: CATSDNVGSGANVLTF

v_gene: TRBV19
abundance: many
d_gene: .
j_gene: TRBJ2-4
CDR3nt: TGTGCCAGTAGTAGAGGGGCGGCAGCCCAGACCTTAGCCAAAAACATTCAGTACTTC
CDR3aa: CASSRGAAAQTLAKNIQYF

v_gene: TRBV7-2
abundance: .
d_gene: TRBD2
j_gene: TRBJ2-1
CDR3nt: TGTGCCTGGAGGCGGGGGGGCTCCTACAATGAGCAGTTCTTC
CDR3aa: CAWRRGGSYNEQFF

v_gene: TRBV20-1
abundance: .
d_gene: .
j_gene: TRBJ1-6
CDR3nt: TGCAGTGCTAGAGACGGGGGGTTCGGGTCACCCCTCCACTTT
CDR3aa: CSARDGGFGSPLHF

v_gene: TRBV19
abundance: many
d_gene: .
j_gene: TRBJ2-5
CDR3nt: TGTGCCAGTAGTCAACAGGGGGGGGAAGAGACCCAGTACTTC
CDR3aa: CASSQQGGEETQYF

v_gene: TRBV10-1
abundance: many
d_gene: .
j_gene: TRBJ1-1
CDR3nt: TGCGCCAGCAGTGAGGGTCCGGGCGTGCACACTGAAGCTTTCTTT
CDR3aa: CASSEGPGVHTEAFF

v_gene: TRBV7-8
abundance: .
d_gene: .
j_gene: TRBJ2-7
CDR3nt: TGTGCCAGCAGCGTCAGGGCAGGGGCGGGAGAGCAGTACTTC
CDR3aa: CASSVRAGAGEQYF

v_gene: TRBV7-2
abundance: many
d_gene: .
j_gene: TRBJ2-3
CDR3nt: TGTGCCAGCAGCTTAGGGGGCCTGGTGGCAGATACGCAGTATTTT
CDR3aa: CASSLGGLVADTQYF

v_gene: TRBV6-1
abundance: .
d_gene: TRBD1
j_gene: TRBJ1-2
CDR3nt: TGTGCCAGCAGACCGACAGGGTTGGTTGGCTACACCTTC
CDR3aa: CASRPTGLVGYTF

v_gene: TRBV10-3
abundance: many
d_gene: TRBD1
j_gene: TRBJ2-2
CDR3nt: TGTGCCATCAGTGAGTCGACAGGGGTCGCCTACACCGGGGAGCTGTTTTTT
CDR3aa: CAISESTGVAYTGELFF

v_gene: TRBV7-2
abundance: .
d_gene: .
j_gene: TRBJ1-2
CDR3nt: TGTGCCAGCAGCTGGGGGGCGGGTGTGAACTATGGCTACACCTTC
CDR3aa: CASSWGAGVNYGYTF

v_gene: TRBV5-1
abundance: many
d_gene: .
j_gene: TRBJ1-2
CDR3nt: TGCGCCAGCAGGCGGGACACATCTAACTATGGCTACACCTTC
CDR3aa: CASRRDTSNYGYTF

v_gene: TRBV9
abundance: .
d_gene: .
j_gene: TRBJ1-1
CDR3nt: TGTGCCAGCAGCGTAGAACTCCCTGAAGCTTTCTTT
CDR3aa: CASSVELPEAFF

v_gene: TRBV7-2
abundance: .
d_gene: .
j_gene: TRBJ2-5
CDR3nt: TGTGCCAGCAGCTTACAGGCCAGGGGGGTCCAGTACTTC
CDR3aa: CASSLQARGVQYF

v_gene: TRBV12-3/TRBV12-4
abundance: .
d_gene: .
j_gene: TRBJ1-2
CDR3nt: TGTGCCAGCAGTTTAGCGGTTGGGTTGTTGGACTATGGCTACACCTTC
CDR3aa: CASSLAVGLLDYGYTF

v_gene: TRBV20-1
abundance: .
d_gene: TRBD2
j_gene: TRBJ2-3
CDR3nt: TGCAGTGCTGGAATTAGCGGGAGTTACGCAGATACGCAGTATTTT
CDR3aa: CSAGISGSYADTQYF

v_gene: TRBV4-1
abundance: .
d_gene: TRBD2
j_gene: TRBJ2-1
CDR3nt: TGCGCCAGCAGCCAAGAGCGGGGGGACAATGAGCAGTTCTTC
CDR3aa: CASSQERGDNEQFF

v_gene: TRBV7-9
abundance: .
d_gene: .
j_gene: TRBJ2-5
CDR3nt: TGTGCCAGCAGCCGCGCGGACGGTCAAGAGACCCAGTACTTC
CDR3aa: CASSRADGQETQYF

v_gene: TRBV6-1
abundance: many
d_gene: .
j_gene: TRBJ2-2
CDR3nt: TGTGCCAGCAGCCCACCGGAGAGGGACGACACCGGGGAGCTGTTTTTT
CDR3aa: CASSPPERDDTGELFF

v_gene: TRBV7-9
abundance: .
d_gene: .
j_gene: TRBJ1-1
CDR3nt: TGTGCCAGCAGTTCGGGGTCCACTGAAGCTTTCTTT
CDR3aa: CASSSGSTEAFF

v_gene: TRBV2
abundance: .
d_gene: .
j_gene: TRBJ1-1
CDR3nt: TGTGCCAGCAGTGATCAGGTTCGTAGGGGGGCTTTCTTT
CDR3aa: CASSDQVRRGAFF

v_gene: TRBV19
abundance: many
d_gene: TRBD2
j_gene: TRBJ2-5
CDR3nt: TGTGCCAGTAGTGCCCGACTAGCGGGGGGCACTTTCCAAGAGACCCAGTACTTC
CDR3aa: CASSARLAGGTFQETQYF

v_gene: TRBV2
abundance: .
d_gene: TRBD1
j_gene: TRBJ2-4
CDR3nt: TGTGCCAGCAGAGCTGGGACAGGGGGTAGGAACATTCAGTACTTC
CDR3aa: CASRAGTGGRNIQYF

v_gene: TRBV7-9
abundance: .
d_gene: .
j_gene: TRBJ2-7
CDR3nt: TGTGCCAGCAGCTTCGACGCGGGATATTCCTACGAGCAGTACTTC
CDR3aa: CASSFDAGYSYEQYF

v_gene: TRBV7-2
abundance: few
d_gene: .
j_gene: TRBJ2-3
CDR3nt: TGTGCCAGCAGCTTAGCCACGAGCACAGATACGCAGTATTTT
CDR3aa: CASSLATSTDTQYF

v_gene: TRBV7-2
abundance: .
d_gene: .
j_gene: TRBJ2-6
CDR3nt: TGTGCCAGCAGCCCGGGTTCCTCCTGGGCCGGGGCCAACGTCCTGACTTTC
CDR3aa: CASSPGSSWAGANVLTF

v_gene: TRBV12-3/TRBV12-4
abundance: .
d_gene: .
j_gene: TRBJ1-3
CDR3nt: TGTGCCAGCAACCTCCTAAACAGGGAGATAGCTGGAAACACCATATATTTT
CDR3aa: CASNLLNREIAGNTIYF

v_gene: TRBV29-1
abundance: once
d_gene: .
j_gene: TRBJ2-3
CDR3nt: TGCAGCGTAGATTCAGGGCGGGCAGATACGCAGTATTTT
CDR3aa: CSVDSGRADTQYF

v_gene: TRBV19
abundance: many
d_gene: .
j_gene: TRBJ2-1
CDR3nt: TGTGCCAGTACCCCGGCGGTGAGCTCCTACAATGAGCAGTTCTTC
CDR3aa: CASTPAVSSYNEQFF

v_gene: TRBV2
abundance: many
d_gene: TRBD2
j_gene: TRBJ2-3
CDR3nt: TGTGCCAGCATGTTGGCTAGCGGGTTAGATACGCAGTATTTT
CDR3aa: CASMLASGLDTQYF

v_gene: TRBV6-6
abundance: .
d_gene: TRBD1
j_gene: TRBJ2-5
CDR3nt: TGTGCCAGCAGTTACTCAGGGGGCGGAGAGACCCAGTACTTC
CDR3aa: CASSYSGGGETQYF

v_gene: TRBV19
abundance: .
d_gene: TRBD1
j_gene: TRBJ2-1
CDR3nt: TGTGCCAGTAGCCCCTGGGGGACAGAGCCCTACAATGAGCAGTTCTTC
CDR3aa: CASSPWGTEPYNEQFF

v_gene: TRBV5-6
abundance: .
d_gene: .
j_gene: TRBJ2-1
CDR3nt: TGTGCCAGCAGCTTGGGTGGGCCTAGGGATGAGCAGTTCTTC
CDR3aa: CASSLGGPRDEQFF

v_gene: TRBV20-1
abundance: .
d_gene: .
j_gene: TRBJ2-5
CDR3nt: TGCAGTGCTCTCCACGGGGGAGAAGAGACCCAGTACTTC
CDR3aa: CSALHGGEETQYF

v_gene: TRBV18
abundance: .
d_gene: TRBD1
j_gene: TRBJ1-6
CDR3nt: TGTGCCAGCTCACCCCTGGGACAGATAAATTCACCCCTCCACTTT
CDR3aa: CASSPLGQINSPLHF

v_gene: TRBV19
abundance: .
d_gene: .
j_gene: TRBJ1-5
CDR3nt: TGTGCCAGTAGTATACTCCTTTCTAGGGATCAGCCCCAGCATTTT
CDR3aa: CASSILLSRDQPQHF

v_gene: TRBV7-2
abundance: .
d_gene: TRBD2
j_gene: TRBJ2-3
CDR3nt: TGTGCCAGCAGAGTGCGGGGGGCCACCGATACGCAGTATTTT
CDR3aa: CASRVRGATDTQYF

v_gene: TRBV7-9
abundance: .
d_gene: .
j_gene: TRBJ1-1
CDR3nt: TGTGCCAGCAGCTTACCGGGGGCAAGAACTGAAGCTTTCTTT
CDR3aa: CASSLPGARTEAFF

v_gene: TRBV19
abundance: many
d_gene: .
j_gene: TRBJ2-5
CDR3nt: TGTGCCAGCGCTGTCGAAGAGACCCAGTACTTC
CDR3aa: CASAVEETQYF

v_gene: TRBV7-9
abundance: once
d_gene: .
j_gene: TRBJ1-5
CDR3nt: TGTGCCAGCAGCCCAGGGCCGTATCAGCCCCAGCATTTT
CDR3aa: CASSPGPYQPQHF

v_gene: TRBV7-3
abundance: .
d_gene: TRBD1
j_gene: TRBJ2-4
CDR3nt: TGTGCCAGCACCGTAATGACGACAGGGAACAAAAACATTCAGTACTTC
CDR3aa: CASTVMTTGNKNIQYF

v_gene: TRBV3-1
abundance: few
d_gene: TRBD1
j_gene: TRBJ2-3
CDR3nt: TGTGCCAGCAGCCCCTCCAATCGGGACAGGGGAGCAGATACGCAGTATTTT
CDR3aa: CASSPSNRDRGADTQYF

v_gene: TRBV6-1
abundance: many
d_gene: TRBD1
j_gene: TRBJ1-5
CDR3nt: TGTGCCAGCAGTGAGGGACAGGGTAGCGGCAATCAGCCCCAGCATTTT
CDR3aa: CASSEGQGSGNQPQHF

v_gene: TRBV19
abundance: .
d_gene: TRBD1
j_gene: TRBJ2-2
CDR3nt: TGTGCCAGTATCGACAGGGAGCTGGTTTTT
CDR3aa: CASIDRELVF

v_gene: TRBV4-1
abundance: .
d_gene: TRBD1
j_gene: TRBJ1-3
CDR3nt: TGCGCCAGCAGCCAAGGGTGGGACAGGGGCTCTGGAAACACCATATATTTT
CDR3aa: CASSQGWDRGSGNTIYF